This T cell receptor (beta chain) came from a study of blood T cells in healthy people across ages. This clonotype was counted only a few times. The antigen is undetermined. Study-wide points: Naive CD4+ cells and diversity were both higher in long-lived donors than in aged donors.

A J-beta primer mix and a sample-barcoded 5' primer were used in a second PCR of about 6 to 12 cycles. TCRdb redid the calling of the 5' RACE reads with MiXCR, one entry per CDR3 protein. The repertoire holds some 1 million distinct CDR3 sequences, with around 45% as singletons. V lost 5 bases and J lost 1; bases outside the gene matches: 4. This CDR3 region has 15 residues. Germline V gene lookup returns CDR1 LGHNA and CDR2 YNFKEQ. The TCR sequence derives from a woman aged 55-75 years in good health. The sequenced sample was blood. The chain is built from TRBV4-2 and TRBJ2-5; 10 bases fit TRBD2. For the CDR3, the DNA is TGTGCCAGCAGCGGTATAGCGGGAGGCCAAGAGACCCAGTACTTC. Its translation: CASSGIAGGQETQYF.